This T cell receptor beta chain comes out of a study of T cell responses to AZD1222 COVID-19 vaccine. A remark on this clone: Its antigen is as yet unknown.

Assay: immunoSEQ multiplex PCR; the TCRdb copy retains only in-frame clones and omits some. Of around 80,000 clones in the sample, under 90% were seen once. Overall study results and limits: Baseline serostatus was positive in only six AZD1222 recipients.

The sample here was peripheral blood, taken 28 days after the second AZD1222 dose. The receptor's source is an adult who received the AZD1222 COVID-19 vaccine.

The CDR3 loop is CAGKLTEHSLNRSSGKSRDPYF. The CDR3 DNA reads as TGTGCCGGGAAGTTAACGGAGCACAGCTTAAATAGGTCTAGCGGGAAGTCTAGGGATCCGTATTTT. The rearrangement joins TRBV7-3 to TRBJ2-3; 9 bases are a match to TRBD2. The germline V gene has CDR1 SGHTA and CDR2 FQGTGA. This CDR3 spans 22 amino acids. Germline trimming cut 11 bases from V and 14 bases from J; bases unmatched to any gene: 44.